The rows below give T cell receptor beta chains drawn from one sample of a study of cytomegalovirus exposure and HLA in healthy donors. Profiling relied on immunoSEQ multiplex PCR, and the TCRdb table lists in-frame clones only, not all of them. Altogether around 190,000 clones are present, 81% being singletons, with the ten largest covering more than 1.5%. Specimen: PBMCs. The origin of the receptors is a man between 18 and 29 years old in good health and CMV-seronegative. Each CDR3 is given with its conserved first and last residue. Fields, in order: D gene, V gene, clone size, J gene, CDR3 protein, CDR3 DNA. A D gene is named only where the DNA matches it firmly. Clone size is given for some rows only: seen once, a few or many times, or a class if the clone is expanded.

>-|TRBV21-1|-|TRBJ2-4
CASSTGNEGNIQYF
TGTGCCAGCAGCACGGGGAACGAGGGAAACATTCAGTACTTC
>-|TRBV5-4|-|TRBJ2-4
CASSTQGSENIQYF
TGTGCCAGCAGCACCCAGGGATCCGAAAACATTCAGTACTTC
>-|TRBV7-9|-|TRBJ1-4
CASSRGFTNEKLFF
TGTGCCAGCAGTAGGGGGTTCACTAATGAAAAACTGTTTTTT
>-|TRBV19|-|TRBJ2-1
CASSIWSSNNEQFF
TGTGCCAGTAGTATCTGGTCCAGTAACAATGAGCAGTTCTTC
>-|TRBV5-3|-|TRBJ2-1
CARSLVGVEYNEQFF
TGTGCCAGAAGCTTGGTAGGGGTGGAGTACAATGAGCAGTTCTTC
>-|TRBV6-1|few|TRBJ1-1
CASSVGLRQPNTEAFF
TGTGCCAGCAGTGTCGGCCTCAGACAACCAAACACTGAAGCTTTCTTT
>TRBD2|TRBV25-1|few|TRBJ2-1
CASSDPWASGASYNEQFF
TGTGCCAGCAGTGATCCCTGGGCTAGCGGTGCCTCCTACAATGAGCAGTTCTTC
>-|TRBV6-1|few|TRBJ2-7
CASRKTGLLFYEQYF
TGTGCCAGCAGAAAAACGGGTCTCCTGTTCTACGAGCAGTACTTC
>-|TRBV7-2|-|TRBJ1-4
CASSLARPGESGEKLFF
TGTGCCAGCAGCTTAGCGCGGCCAGGGGAGTCAGGAGAAAAACTGTTTTTT
>-|TRBV7-2|-|TRBJ2-5
CASSLASPGGGETQYF
TGTGCCAGCAGCTTAGCCTCACCGGGGGGCGGGGAGACCCAGTACTTC
>TRBD2|TRBV15|once|TRBJ2-1
CATSRAGTTTYNEQFF
TGTGCCACCAGCAGAGCCGGGACTACCACCTACAATGAGCAGTTCTTC
>-|TRBV4-1|few|TRBJ2-7
CASSQAARSGTYEQYF
TGCGCCAGCAGCCAAGCCGCCCGGAGCGGCACCTACGAGCAGTACTTC
>TRBD2|TRBV7-9|-|TRBJ2-5
CASSSSGGVETQYF
TGTGCCAGCAGCTCTAGCGGGGGCGTGGAGACCCAGTACTTC
>TRBD2|TRBV2|-|TRBJ2-7
CAVDGGAGHSYEQYF
TGTGCCGTCGATGGGGGAGCGGGGCACTCCTACGAGCAGTACTTC
>TRBD1|TRBV6-1|-|TRBJ2-7
CASSEDILTGQIFTLAYEQYF
TGTGCCAGCAGTGAAGACATCCTTACGGGACAGATCTTCACTCTTGCCTACGAGCAGTACTTC
>TRBD1|TRBV29-1|-|TRBJ2-1
CSVVWDRSYNEQFF
TGCAGCGTTGTTTGGGACAGGTCCTACAATGAGCAGTTCTTC
>TRBD1|TRBV7-2|-|TRBJ1-2
CASSLQGAGGYTF
TGTGCCAGCAGCTTACAGGGGGCCGGTGGCTACACCTTC
>-|TRBV9|once|TRBJ1-1
CASSVLPEPNTEAFF
TGTGCCAGCAGCGTACTCCCAGAACCGAACACTGAAGCTTTCTTT
>TRBD2|TRBV19|-|TRBJ2-3
CASTRGSTDTQYF
TGTGCCAGTACGCGGGGGAGCACAGATACGCAGTATTTT
>TRBD2|TRBV7-6|-|TRBJ2-3
CVSTKKLGTSGSTDTQYF
TGTGTCAGCACCAAGAAGTTAGGGACTAGCGGGAGCACAGATACGCAGTATTTT
>-|TRBV28|-|TRBJ2-5
CASRYLETQYF
TGTGCCAGCAGATATTTAGAGACCCAGTACTTC
>-|TRBV19|-|TRBJ2-7
CASSLRGQWSSYEQYF
TGTGCCAGTAGTTTGCGAGGACAGTGGAGCTCCTACGAGCAGTACTTC
>TRBD2|TRBV7-8|few|TRBJ2-1
CASSLARLAGGAYNEQFF
TGTGCCAGCAGCTTAGCGCGACTAGCGGGAGGCGCCTACAATGAGCAGTTCTTC
>-|TRBV28|-|TRBJ1-2
CASSTHRGNYGYTF
TGTGCCAGCAGCACACACCGAGGTAACTATGGCTACACCTTC
>TRBD1|TRBV5-1|-|TRBJ1-2
CASSGDRGANYGYTF
TGCGCCAGCAGCGGGGACAGGGGAGCTAACTATGGCTACACCTTC
>-|TRBV7-6|-|TRBJ2-5
CASSSEETQYF
TGTGCCAGCAGCTCCGAAGAGACCCAGTACTTC
>-|TRBV11-3|-|TRBJ2-3
CASSLARLDTQYF
TGTGCCAGCAGCTTAGCTCGGTTGGATACGCAGTATTTT
>-|TRBV7-9|-|TRBJ1-1
CASSLVGNTEAFF
TGTGCCAGCAGCTTAGTCGGGAACACTGAAGCTTTCTTT
>-|TRBV18|-|TRBJ1-2
CASSPGDGASF
TGTGCCAGCTCACCAGGCGATGGGGCCTCCTTC
>TRBD2|TRBV19|few|TRBJ2-1
CASSASAGGLRNEQFF
TGTGCCAGTAGTGCCTCAGCGGGAGGGCTAAGAAATGAGCAGTTCTTC
>-|TRBV28|-|TRBJ1-1
CASRDSGMVRNTEAFF
TGTGCCAGCCGGGACTCCGGGATGGTTAGGAACACTGAAGCTTTCTTT
>-|TRBV15|-|TRBJ2-7
CATSSEGGTSYEQYF
TGTGCCACCAGCAGTGAGGGAGGTACTTCCTACGAGCAGTACTTC
>-|TRBV29-1|-|TRBJ1-4
CSVVAGRLNEKLFF
TGCAGCGTTGTTGCGGGACGGCTAAATGAAAAACTGTTTTTT
>-|TRBV6-5|-|TRBJ2-1
CASSYSTSPPSEQFF
TGTGCCAGCAGTTACTCGACTAGTCCCCCAAGTGAGCAGTTCTTC
>-|TRBV27|-|TRBJ1-2
CASSPQGLMGYTF
TGTGCCAGCAGTCCCCAGGGACTTATGGGCTACACCTTC
>TRBD2|TRBV9|once|TRBJ2-7
CASSVGLAGGPGEQYF
TGTGCCAGCAGCGTGGGCCTAGCGGGAGGGCCCGGCGAGCAGTACTTC